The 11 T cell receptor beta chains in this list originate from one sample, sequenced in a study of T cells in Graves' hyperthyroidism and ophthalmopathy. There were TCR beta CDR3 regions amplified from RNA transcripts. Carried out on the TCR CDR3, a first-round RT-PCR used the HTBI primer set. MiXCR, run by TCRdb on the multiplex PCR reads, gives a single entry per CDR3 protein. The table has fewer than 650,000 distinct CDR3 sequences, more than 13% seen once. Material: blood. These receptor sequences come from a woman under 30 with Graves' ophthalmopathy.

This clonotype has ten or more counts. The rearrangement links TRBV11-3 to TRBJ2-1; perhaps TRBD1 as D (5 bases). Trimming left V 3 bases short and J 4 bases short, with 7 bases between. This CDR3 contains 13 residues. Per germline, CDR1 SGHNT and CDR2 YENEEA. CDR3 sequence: CASSLGLYNEQFF. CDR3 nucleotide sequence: TGTGCCAGCAGCTTGGGGCTGTACAATGAGCAGTTCTTC.

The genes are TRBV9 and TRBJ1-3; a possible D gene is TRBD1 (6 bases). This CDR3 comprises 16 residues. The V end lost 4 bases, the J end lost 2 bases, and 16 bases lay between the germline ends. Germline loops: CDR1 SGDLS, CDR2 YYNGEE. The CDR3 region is CASSPNIGTTGNTIYF. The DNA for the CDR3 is TGTGCCAGCAGCCCCAATATCGGGACAACTGGAAACACCATATATTTT.

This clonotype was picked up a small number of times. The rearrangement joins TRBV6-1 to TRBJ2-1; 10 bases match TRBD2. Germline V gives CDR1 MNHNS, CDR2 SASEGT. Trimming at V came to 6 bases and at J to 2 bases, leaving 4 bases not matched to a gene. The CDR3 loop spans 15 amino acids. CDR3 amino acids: CASSLAGDAYNEQFF. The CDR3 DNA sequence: TGTGCCAGCAGCCTAGCGGGAGACGCCTACAATGAGCAGTTCTTC.

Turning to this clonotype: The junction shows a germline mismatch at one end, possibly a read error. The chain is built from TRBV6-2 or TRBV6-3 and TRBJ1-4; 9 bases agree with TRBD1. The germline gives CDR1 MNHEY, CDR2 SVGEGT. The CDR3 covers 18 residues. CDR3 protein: CASSQRSDRGQTNEKLSF. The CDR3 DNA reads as TGTGCCAGCAGCCAAAGATCGGACAGGGGACAAACTAATGAAAAACTGTCTTTT.

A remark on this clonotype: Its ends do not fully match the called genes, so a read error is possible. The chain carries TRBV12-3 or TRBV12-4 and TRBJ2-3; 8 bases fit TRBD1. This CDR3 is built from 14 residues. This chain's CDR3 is CASRPGQAKDTQCF. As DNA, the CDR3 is TGTGCCAGCAGGCCGGGACAGGCAAAAGATACGCAGTGTTTT.

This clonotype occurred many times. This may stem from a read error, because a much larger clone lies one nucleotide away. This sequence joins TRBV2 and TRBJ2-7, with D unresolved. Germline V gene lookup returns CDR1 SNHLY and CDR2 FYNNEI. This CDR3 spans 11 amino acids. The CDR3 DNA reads TGTGCCAACAGTGTAGTCTACGAGCAGTACTTC. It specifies CANSVVYEQYF.

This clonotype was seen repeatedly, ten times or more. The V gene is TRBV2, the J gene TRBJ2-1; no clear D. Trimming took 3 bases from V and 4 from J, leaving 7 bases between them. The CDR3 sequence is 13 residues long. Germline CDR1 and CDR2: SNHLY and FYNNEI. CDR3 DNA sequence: TGTGCCAGCAGTGAGACGATTTACAATGAGCAGTTCTTC. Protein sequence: CASSETIYNEQFF.

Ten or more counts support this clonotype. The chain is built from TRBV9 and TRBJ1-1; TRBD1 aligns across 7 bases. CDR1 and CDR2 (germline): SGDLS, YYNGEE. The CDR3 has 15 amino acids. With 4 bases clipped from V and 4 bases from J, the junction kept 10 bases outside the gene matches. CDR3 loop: CASSPSGTAITEAFF. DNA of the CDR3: TGTGCCAGCAGCCCCAGCGGGACAGCGATCACTGAAGCTTTCTTT. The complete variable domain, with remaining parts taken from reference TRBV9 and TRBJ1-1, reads DSGVTQTPKHLITATGQRVTLRCSPRSGDLSVYWYQQSLDQGLQFLIQYYNGEERAKGNILERFSAQQFPDLHSELNLSSLELGDSALYFCASSPSGTAITEAFFGQGTRLTVV.

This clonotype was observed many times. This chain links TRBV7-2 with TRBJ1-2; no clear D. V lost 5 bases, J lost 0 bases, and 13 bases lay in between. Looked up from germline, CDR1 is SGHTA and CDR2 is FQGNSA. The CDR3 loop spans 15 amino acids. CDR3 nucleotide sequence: TGTGCCAGCAGCCAAAGAGTCGGTACTAACTATGGCTACACCTTC. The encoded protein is CASSQRVGTNYGYTF.

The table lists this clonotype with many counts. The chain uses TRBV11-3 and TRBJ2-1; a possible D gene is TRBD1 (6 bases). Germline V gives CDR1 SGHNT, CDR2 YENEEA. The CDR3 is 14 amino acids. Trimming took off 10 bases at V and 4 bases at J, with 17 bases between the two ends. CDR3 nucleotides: TGTGCCACCGCCACAGGGTCGGGTTACAATGAGCAGTTCTTC. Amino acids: CATATGSGYNEQFF.

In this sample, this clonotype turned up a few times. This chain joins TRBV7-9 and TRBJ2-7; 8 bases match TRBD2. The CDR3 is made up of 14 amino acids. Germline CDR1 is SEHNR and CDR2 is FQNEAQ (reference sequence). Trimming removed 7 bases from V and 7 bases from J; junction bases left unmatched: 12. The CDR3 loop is CASTVREEAREQYF. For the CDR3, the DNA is TGTGCCAGCACAGTGCGGGAGGAGGCCCGGGAGCAGTACTTC.